A single sample gave rise to the 25 T cell receptor beta chains below, sequenced in a study of early stage breast cancer tumors. Only in-frame clones appear in the TCRdb table, and some are missing; sequencing was by immunoSEQ multiplex PCR. The table shows tens of thousands of clones, with just over 90% occurring only once. The material sequenced was blood. These receptors originate from a person between 65 and 79 years old with breast cancer.

This sequence joins TRBV7-9 and TRBJ2-3; 7 bases agree with TRBD2. Per the germline V gene, CDR1 is SEHNR and CDR2 is FQNEAQ (reference sequence). This CDR3 spans 13 amino acids. J gave up 9 bases and V 4 bases, and 7 bases lay outside the gene matches. The CDR3 reads CASSSPRAGTQYF. CDR3 nucleotides: TGTGCCAGCAGCTCGCCTCGAGCGGGGACGCAGTATTTT.

This clone was observed a single time. The V call is TRBV18, the J call TRBJ2-3; TRBD2 matches 7 bases. V shed 2 bases, J shed 5 bases, and the junction held 7 bases outside the gene matches. The CDR3 loop spans 15 amino acids. Germline V gene data show CDR1 as KGHSH and CDR2 as LQKENI. The CDR3 sequence: CASSPGYGRQDTQYF. The CDR3 DNA sequence: TGTGCCAGCTCACCAGGATACGGGAGGCAAGATACGCAGTATTTT. The full variable domain, rest sourced from reference TRBV18 and TRBJ2-3, is NAGVMQNPRHLVRRRGQEARLRCSPMKGHSHVYWYRQLPEEGLKFMVYLQKENIIDESGMPKERFSAEFPKEGPSILRIQQVVRGDSAAYFCASSPGYGRQDTQYFGPGTRLTVL.

The rearrangement uses TRBV28 and TRBJ1-5, with 8 bases identical to TRBD1. Trimming cost V 4 bases and J 7 bases; bases outside gene matches: 9. This CDR3 contains 15 residues. CDR1 MDHEN and CDR2 SYDVKM come from the germline V gene. CDR3 in DNA: TGTGCCAGCAGTTACTCGGACAGGGAAGAGCAGCCCCAGCATTTT. The encoded protein is CASSYSDREEQPQHF.

The chain recombines TRBV30 with TRBJ2-3; no clear D gene. V lost 3 bases and J 0 bases, leaving 10 bases between the germline ends. Germline CDR1 is GTSNPN and CDR2 is SVGIG (reference sequence). The CDR3 contains 14 residues. CDR3 sequence (DNA): TGTGCCTGGAGGACTGGGTTTAGCACAGATACGCAGTATTTT. As protein: CAWRTGFSTDTQYF.

The chain carries TRBV2 and TRBJ1-5; D is ambiguous. Trimming took 3 bases from V and 6 from J, leaving 15 bases between them. The CDR3 extends over 15 amino acids. Germline assignment: CDR1 SNHLY and CDR2 FYNNEI. The CDR3 sequence is CASSDHSRGGQPQHF. In nucleotides, the CDR3 is TGTGCCAGCAGTGATCACAGCCGTGGAGGTCAGCCCCAGCATTTT.

V usage is TRBV11-1 and J usage is TRBJ1-1, with D perhaps matching TRBD1 (6 bases). With 1 base removed from V and 3 bases from J, the gap between germline ends came to 12 bases. There are 15 residues in the CDR3. CDR1 is SGHAT, CDR2 FQDESV, per germline (reference sequence). CDR3 bases: TGTGCCAGCAGCTTAGGCCCCAGGGGTGACACTGAAGCTTTCTTT. Residues: CASSLGPRGDTEAFF.

This clone showed up just a few times. This chain uses TRBV27 with TRBJ2-4, with 8 bases identical to TRBD2. The germline V gene has CDR1 MNHEY and CDR2 SMNVEV (reference sequence). With 4 bases clipped from V and 0 bases from J, the junction kept 8 bases outside the gene matches. The CDR3 is 17 residues long. The CDR3, as DNA: TGTGCCAGCAGTTCGCCGGGACTAGGGGTAGCCAAAAACATTCAGTACTTC. Protein sequence: CASSSPGLGVAKNIQYF.

The V gene is TRBV18, the J gene TRBJ1-2; D is ambiguous. The V and J ends lost 5 bases and 4 bases respectively, with 14 bases between them. Germline V gene data show CDR1 as KGHSH and CDR2 as LQKENI. This CDR3 region has 14 residues. This chain's CDR3 is CASSTPDGLYGYTF. DNA for the CDR3: TGTGCCAGCTCAACGCCCGACGGACTCTATGGCTACACCTTC.

This chain links TRBV5-4 with TRBJ1-4, with 10 bases lining up with TRBD1. In germline, CDR1 is SGHNT, CDR2 YYREEE (reference sequence). Trimming cost V 3 bases and J 7 bases; bases outside gene matches: 12. This CDR3 has 17 residues. This chain's CDR3 is CASSSGQGGGWGEKLFF. The CDR3 DNA sequence: TGTGCCAGCAGCTCCGGACAGGGGGGCGGATGGGGTGAAAAACTGTTTTTT.

V usage is TRBV28 and J usage is TRBJ1-1; tentatively, D is TRBD1 (6 bases). Germline lookup yields CDR1 MDHEN and CDR2 SYDVKM. With 6 bases removed from V and 8 bases from J, the gap between germline ends came to 25 bases. The CDR3 length is 16 residues. The CDR3 here is CASRRRLGGRIWEAFF. The CDR3 DNA reads TGTGCCAGCAGGCGTCGTTTGGGGGGGCGAATTTGGGAAGCTTTCTTT.

The V and J genes are TRBV27 and TRBJ2-5; TRBD2 matches at 7 bases. V gave up 5 bases and J gave up 1 base; unmatched junction bases: 10. The germline V gene has CDR1 MNHEY and CDR2 SMNVEV (reference sequence). This CDR3 is built from 16 residues. CDR3 protein: CASSSKSSGGQETQYF. CDR3 sequence (DNA): TGTGCCAGCAGTAGTAAGTCGTCGGGGGGCCAAGAGACCCAGTACTTC.

J is TRBJ1-5 and V is TRBV6-1; D is perhaps TRBD1 (5 bases). Per germline, CDR1 MNHNS and CDR2 SASEGT. This CDR3 region has 16 residues. Trimming cost V 0 bases and J 4 bases, with 13 bases left between them. CDR3 DNA: TGTGCCAGCAGTGAAGCGGCCGGGGGGATTAATCAGCCCCAGCATTTT. Its translation is CASSEAAGGINQPQHF.

This clone was seen only a few times. The genes are TRBV6-1 and TRBJ2-7; D might be TRBD1 (6 bases). The V gene lost 7 bases and the J gene lost 5 bases, with 15 bases spanning the gap. The CDR3 covers 13 residues. Germline lookup yields CDR1 MNHNS and CDR2 SASEGT. CDR3 in amino acids: CASTRDRRDEQYF. In nucleotides, the CDR3 is TGTGCCAGCACGAGAGACAGGCGGGACGAGCAGTACTTC.

The genes are TRBV29-1 and TRBJ1-1; perhaps TRBD1 as D (6 bases). Germline values: CDR1 SQVTM, CDR2 ANQGSEA. V lost 4 bases and J 6 bases, leaving 9 bases between the germline ends. The CDR3 is 11 residues long. DNA for the CDR3: TGCAGCGTTGTAGGACAGTCTGAAGCTTTCTTT. The encoded protein is CSVVGQSEAFF.

In this sample, this clone turned up once. This rearrangement joins TRBV11-2 to TRBJ2-1, with 7 bases lining up with TRBD2. This CDR3 is 16 amino acids long. Germline V gene data show CDR1 as SGHAT and CDR2 as FQNNGV. V lost 5 bases, J lost 3 bases, and 10 bases stayed unmatched. CDR3 protein: CASSRRLAVIYNEQFF. The DNA of the CDR3 is TGTGCCAGCAGCCGTCGACTAGCAGTCATCTACAATGAGCAGTTCTTC.

The chain carries TRBV7-6 and TRBJ2-1; maybe TRBD2 (6 bases). The CDR3 is made up of 14 amino acids. The germline gives CDR1 SGHVS, CDR2 FNYEAQ. The ends were cut back, 4 bases at V and 8 bases at J, with 15 bases in the middle. This CDR3 is CASSSRRGSDEQFF. The CDR3 DNA reads as TGTGCCAGCAGCTCCAGGAGGGGTTCCGATGAGCAGTTCTTC.

The chain joins TRBV5-1 to TRBJ2-1; 11 bases agree with TRBD2. After removal of 4 bases from V and 5 bases from J, the junction contained 8 bases not matched to a gene. The germline V gene has CDR1 SGHRS and CDR2 YFSETQ. The CDR3 length is 16 residues. The DNA of the CDR3 is TGCGCCAGCAGCCCAGCCGGGACTAGCGGAAACAATGAGCAGTTCTTC. Protein product: CASSPAGTSGNNEQFF.

V gene TRBV10-3 combines with J gene TRBJ2-1; D possibly corresponds to TRBD2 (6 bases). CDR3 length: 15 residues. Germline CDR1 is ENHRY and CDR2 is SYGVKD. V gave up 6 bases and J gave up 6 bases, with 18 bases separating them. The CDR3 sequence is CAIREARGGGNEQFF. CDR3 nucleotides: TGTGCCATCAGGGAGGCGAGGGGAGGCGGCAATGAGCAGTTCTTC.

This clone was detected only a few times. J is TRBJ2-2 and V is TRBV7-9; TRBD1 agrees at 9 bases. The CDR3 sequence is 14 residues long. CDR1 SEHNR and CDR2 FQNEAQ come from the germline V gene (reference sequence). Losses at the gene ends were 4 bases for V and 6 bases for J; bases not matched to a gene: 3. CDR3 nucleotides: TGTGCCAGCAGCTCCCACAGGGGGCCCGGGGAGCTGTTTTTT. This gives the protein CASSSHRGPGELFF.

The chain uses TRBV5-1 and TRBJ2-3; the match to TRBD2 covers 8 bases. Germline V gene sequence: CDR1 SGHRS, CDR2 YFSETQ. CDR3 size: 14 residues. V was clipped by 4 bases and J by 3 bases; unmatched bases: 4. The CDR3 DNA is TGCGCCAGCAGCCCGGTAGCGGGAACAGATACGCAGTATTTT. Its translation: CASSPVAGTDTQYF.

J is TRBJ1-1 and V is TRBV30; D remains unclear. The germline gives CDR1 GTSNPN, CDR2 SVGIG (reference sequence). Trimming shortened V by 0 bases and J by 4 bases, and 6 bases separated the two germline ends. The length of the CDR3 is 12 residues. CDR3 DNA sequence: TGTGCCTGGAGTGTACCGGGCACTGAAGCTTTCTTT. This sequence encodes CAWSVPGTEAFF. Full variable domain (missing parts from reference TRBV30 and TRBJ1-1): SQTIHQWPATLVQPVGSPLSLECTVEGTSNPNLYWYRQAAGRGLQLLFYSVGIGQISSEVPQNLSASRPQDRQFILSSKKLLLSDSGFYLCAWSVPGTEAFFGQGTRLTVV.

The genes are TRBV5-1 and TRBJ1-3; D not resolved. Per germline, CDR1 SGHRS and CDR2 YFSETQ. V lost 1 base, J lost 4 bases, and 9 bases lay in between. The CDR3 is made up of 14 amino acids. CDR3 nucleotides: TGCGCCAGCAGCTTGTCAACAGAGGGAAACACCATATATTTT. Translating it yields CASSLSTEGNTIYF.

The CDR3 reads CASSRTSGGTYEQYF. The CDR3 DNA is TGTGCCAGCTCCCGTACTAGCGGGGGGACCTACGAGCAGTACTTC. The rearrangement uses TRBV18 and TRBJ2-7; 12 bases agree with TRBD2. The CDR3 runs to 15 residues. Germline CDR1 and CDR2: KGHSH and LQKENI. The V segment lost 6 bases and the J segment 2 bases; nucleotides outside the gene matches: 5. The full variable domain, in which reference TRBV18 and TRBJ2-7 provide the parts outside the CDR3, is NAGVMQNPRHLVRRRGQEARLRCSPMKGHSHVYWYRQLPEEGLKFMVYLQKENIIDESGMPKERFSAEFPKEGPSILRIQQVVRGDSAAYFCASSRTSGGTYEQYFGPGTRLTVT.

The chain recombines TRBV5-6 with TRBJ1-1; 8 positions match TRBD1. Germline V gives CDR1 SGHDT, CDR2 YYEEEE. The CDR3 extends over 14 amino acids. V shed 4 bases, J shed 4 bases, and the junction held 6 bases outside the gene matches. The CDR3 bases are TGTGCCAGCAGCACCCGACAGGGGAGCACTGAAGCTTTCTTT. Translating gives CASSTRQGSTEAFF.

The V call is TRBV5-6, the J call TRBJ1-2; tentative D call: TRBD1 (6 bases). CDR3 length: 15 amino acids. CDR1 is SGHDT, CDR2 YYEEEE, per germline. V gave up 3 bases and J gave up 3 bases, with 15 bases separating them. In DNA form, the CDR3 reads TGTGCCAGCAGCTCAAAAAGGGGGTGGGACTATGGCTACACCTTC. Its protein is CASSSKRGWDYGYTF.